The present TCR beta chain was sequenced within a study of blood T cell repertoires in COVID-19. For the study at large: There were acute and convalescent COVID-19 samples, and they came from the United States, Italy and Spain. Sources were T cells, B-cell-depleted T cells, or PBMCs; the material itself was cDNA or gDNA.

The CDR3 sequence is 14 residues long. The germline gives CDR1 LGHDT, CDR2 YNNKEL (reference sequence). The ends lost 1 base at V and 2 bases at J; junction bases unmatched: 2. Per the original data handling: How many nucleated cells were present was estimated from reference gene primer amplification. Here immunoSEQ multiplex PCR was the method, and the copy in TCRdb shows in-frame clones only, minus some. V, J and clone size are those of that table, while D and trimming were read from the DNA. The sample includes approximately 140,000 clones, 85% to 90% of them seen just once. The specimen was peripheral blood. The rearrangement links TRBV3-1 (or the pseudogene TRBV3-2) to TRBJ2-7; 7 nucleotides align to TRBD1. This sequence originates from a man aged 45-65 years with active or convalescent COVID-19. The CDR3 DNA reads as TGTGCCAGCAGCCAAGGGGGACAGACCTACGAGCAGTACTTC. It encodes CASSQGGQTYEQYF.